The 22 T cell receptor beta chains given below trace back to one sample, sequenced in a study of blood T cell repertoires in COVID-19. Profiling relied on immunoSEQ multiplex PCR, and the TCRdb table lists in-frame clones only, not all of them. The sample lists tens of thousands of clones, roughly 79% occurring once. Sequenced material: peripheral blood. The receptors were gathered from an older man with COVID-19, enrolled during active disease.

The V gene is TRBV6-5, the J gene TRBJ2-7; TRBD1 aligns across 11 bases. The CDR3 loop spans 13 amino acids. The V gene's germline CDR1 is MNHEY and CDR2 SVGAGI. Unmatched junction bases numbered 3, after V lost 5 bases and J lost 6 bases. CDR3 residues: CASSPGTGGEQYF. The CDR3 DNA sequence: TGTGCCAGCAGTCCCGGGACAGGGGGCGAGCAGTACTTC.

This rearrangement joins TRBV6-4 to TRBJ1-1; TRBD1 agrees at 8 bases. The CDR3 contains 13 residues. Trimming took 0 bases from V and 10 from J; bases not matched to a gene: 4. The germline gives CDR1 MRHNA, CDR2 SNTAGT. Written as DNA, the CDR3 is TGTGCCAGCAGTGACTCGATCAGGGGGCGAGCTTTCTTT. Translating gives CASSDSIRGRAFF.

This clone has only one observation. V is TRBV4-2 and J is TRBJ2-3; the D gene is possibly TRBD2 (5 bases). There are 16 residues in the CDR3. V was clipped by 4 bases and J by 4 bases, with 18 bases between them. Germline V lookup: CDR1 LGHNA, CDR2 YNFKEQ. The CDR3 DNA is TGTGCCAGCAGCCTTCCTGGGAGAGAGGGTCCAGATACGCAGTATTTT. It encodes CASSLPGREGPDTQYF.

V gene TRBV9 combines with J gene TRBJ1-1, with 11 bases that match TRBD1. Looked up from germline, CDR1 is SGDLS and CDR2 is YYNGEE. The CDR3 loop spans 14 amino acids. Germline trimming cut 4 bases from V and 4 bases from J; bases unmatched to any gene: 3. The CDR3 coding sequence is TGTGCCAGCAGCCTGGGACAGGGGGGCACTGAAGCTTTCTTT. This encodes CASSLGQGGTEAFF.

V is TRBV12-3 or TRBV12-4 and J is TRBJ1-2; TRBD1 matches at 9 bases. CDR3 length: 13 residues. The V gene end was trimmed by 7 bases and the J gene end by 5 bases; junction bases not matched to a gene: 5. The CDR3 protein is CASTPTGGYGYTF. DNA for the CDR3: TGTGCCAGCACCCCGACAGGGGGTTATGGCTACACCTTC.

The chain has TRBV30 and TRBJ1-3, with 8 bases identical to TRBD1. CDR1 and CDR2 (germline): GTSNPN, SVGIG (reference sequence). The CDR3 runs to 18 residues. J was trimmed by 2 bases and V by 4 bases; bases with no gene match: 16. CDR3 amino acids: CAWNRDRLGLGTGNTIYF. In DNA form, the CDR3 reads TGTGCCTGGAACCGGGACAGGCTAGGTCTCGGTACTGGAAACACCATATATTTT.

The V gene is TRBV10-3, the J gene TRBJ1-3, with no clear D. Trimming removed 3 bases at V and 0 bases at J, with 15 bases between. Germline V lookup: CDR1 ENHRY, CDR2 SYGVKD. The CDR3 length is 17 residues. CDR3 sequence: CAISDGEHGSSGNTIYF. The CDR3 coding sequence is TGTGCCATCAGTGACGGGGAGCACGGTAGCTCTGGAAACACCATATATTTT.

The rearrangement joins TRBV6-2 or TRBV6-3 to TRBJ1-5, with D perhaps TRBD1 (5 bases). V dropped 3 bases and J dropped 7 bases, with 13 bases sitting between them. The germline CDR1 and CDR2 sequences are MNHEY and SVGEGT. The CDR3 runs to 14 residues. The CDR3 DNA sequence: TGTGCCAGCAGTTATATGGGGCGAGGACAGCCCCAGCATTTT. Translated, it gives CASSYMGRGQPQHF.

The chain uses TRBV2 and TRBJ2-2; 8 bases agree with TRBD1. Losses at the gene ends were 7 bases for V and 1 base for J; bases not matched to a gene: 8. Germline-derived CDR1 and CDR2 are SNHLY and FYNNEI. This CDR3 spans 16 amino acids. The CDR3 nucleotides read TGTGCCAGCAAGGCGACAGGGGTTCTGAACACCGGGGAGCTGTTTTTT. The encoded protein is CASKATGVLNTGELFF.

The DNA of the CDR3 is TGTGCCATTAGGACAGGGGATGTGAACACCGGGGAGCTGTTTTTT. Translated, it gives CAIRTGDVNTGELFF. The rearrangement joins TRBV10-3 to TRBJ2-2; TRBD1 matches 9 bases. The V gene's germline CDR1 is ENHRY and CDR2 SYGVKD. Trimming cost V 9 bases and J 1 base; bases outside gene matches: 6. CDR3 length equals 15 residues.

This clone turned up a few times. The chain links TRBV27 to TRBJ2-7; 9 positions match TRBD1. Germline V lookup: CDR1 MNHEY, CDR2 SMNVEV (reference sequence). CDR3 size: 15 residues. The V gene end was trimmed by 3 bases and the J gene end by 1 base; junction bases not matched to a gene: 4. The CDR3 nucleotides are TGTGCCAGCAGTTTGGGCGGGACAGGGTCCTACGAGCAGTACTTC. Residues: CASSLGGTGSYEQYF.

V and J are TRBV2 and TRBJ1-3; 7 nucleotides agree with TRBD1. The germline V gene encodes CDR1 SNHLY and CDR2 FYNNEI. Trimming removed 5 bases from V and 4 bases from J; junction bases left unmatched: 2. This CDR3 spans 13 amino acids. This CDR3 is CASSSGQGNTIYF. DNA of the CDR3: TGTGCCAGCAGTTCGGGACAGGGAAACACCATATATTTT.

The rearrangement uses TRBV23-1 and TRBJ1-3, with 7 bases aligning to TRBD1. TRBV23-1 has ORF status, its function being uncertain. V dropped 9 bases and J dropped 5; count of bases not matched to a gene: 16. The length of the CDR3 is 16 residues. This chain's CDR3 is CASTPTRDSARNTIYF. In DNA form, the CDR3 reads TGCGCCAGTACACCAACCCGGGACAGCGCTCGAAACACCATATATTTT.

The rearrangement uses TRBV15 and TRBJ1-2; maybe TRBD1 (5 bases). Germline V gene data show CDR1 as LNHNV and CDR2 as YYDKDF (reference sequence). This CDR3 contains 15 residues. The V end was cut by 4 bases, the J end by 1 base, with 13 bases between. The CDR3 sequence: CATSKGAELNYGYTF. The CDR3 coding sequence is TGTGCCACCAGCAAAGGGGCCGAACTTAACTATGGCTACACCTTC.

The CDR3 loop is CASSLATGSYNSPLHF. Written as DNA, the CDR3 is TGTGCCAGCAGCTTAGCGACAGGGTCCTATAATTCACCCCTCCACTTT. The V call is TRBV13, the J call TRBJ1-6; 7 bases align to TRBD1. The V segment lost 1 base and the J segment 1 base; nucleotides outside the gene matches: 1. The CDR3 has 16 residues. In germline, CDR1 is PRHDT, CDR2 FYEKMQ (reference sequence). Using reference TRBV13 and TRBJ1-6 for the parts outside the CDR3, the full variable domain is AAGVIQSPRHLIKEKRETATLKCYPIPRHDTVYWYQQGPGQDPQFLISFYEKMQSDKGSIPDRFSAQQFSDYHSELNMSSLELGDSALYFCASSLATGSYNSPLHFGNGTRLTVT.

This chain links TRBV6-5 with TRBJ1-1; D is unresolved. Trimming took off 0 bases at V and 0 bases at J, with 5 bases between the two ends. The CDR3 totals 14 residues. Germline-derived CDR1 and CDR2 are MNHEY and SVGAGI. The CDR3 loop reads CASSYSRVNTEAFF. The CDR3 DNA sequence: TGTGCCAGCAGTTACTCGAGAGTGAACACTGAAGCTTTCTTT.

V usage is TRBV19 and J usage is TRBJ1-1; D may be TRBD1 (5 bases). This CDR3 has 15 amino acids. Germline CDR1 and CDR2: LNHDA and SQIVND (reference sequence). V gave up 10 bases and J gave up 3 bases, with 21 bases separating them. The CDR3 reads CATFDERGVDTEAFF. CDR3 sequence (DNA): TGTGCCACCTTTGACGAACGGGGGGTAGACACTGAAGCTTTCTTT.

DNA of the CDR3: TGTGCCACCAGTGTTATGGGGAGTGAAAAACTGTTTTTT. Translated, it gives CATSVMGSEKLFF. The chain combines TRBV24-1 with TRBJ1-4; D not resolved. This CDR3 has 13 amino acids. The germline V gene has CDR1 KGHDR and CDR2 SFDVKD. The ends were cut back, 5 bases at V and 7 bases at J, with 10 bases in the middle.

This clone was counted a single time. The chain carries TRBV10-3 and TRBJ2-7; tentatively, D is TRBD2 (5 bases). The CDR3 runs to 13 residues. V gave up 3 bases and J gave up 4 bases, with 10 bases separating them. Germline CDR1 is ENHRY and CDR2 is SYGVKD. The CDR3 DNA follows: TGTGCCATCAGTGACAGCGGACGATACGAGCAGTACTTC. Translated, it gives CAISDSGRYEQYF.

The genes are TRBV4-1 and TRBJ1-1; weak D call: TRBD1 (5 bases). Trimming cost V 0 bases and J 8 bases, with 10 bases left between them. The CDR3 has 13 amino acids. Germline-derived CDR1 and CDR2 are MGHRA and YSYEKL. The DNA for the CDR3 is TGCGCCAGCAGCCAAGATAGCGGGACGGAAGCTTTCTTT. Translated, it gives CASSQDSGTEAFF.

V gene TRBV5-1 combines with J gene TRBJ2-3; D possibly corresponds to TRBD1 (5 bases). The CDR3 totals 17 residues. The V end was cut by 4 bases, the J end by 0 bases, with 18 bases between. Germline loops: CDR1 SGHRS, CDR2 YFSETQ. CDR3 sequence reads: CASSPTPRDSSTDTQYF. CDR3 coding DNA: TGCGCCAGCAGCCCGACCCCACGAGACAGTAGCACAGATACGCAGTATTTT.

DNA of the CDR3: TGTGCCAGCAGCTCCCAACTATCCTACGAGCAGTACTTC. It is translated as CASSSQLSYEQYF. The chain links TRBV7-9 to TRBJ2-7; no firm D call. V lost 4 bases and J lost 1, with 8 bases in between. The CDR3 runs to 13 residues. CDR1 is SEHNR and CDR2 is FQNEAQ in the germline V gene (reference sequence). The full variable domain, rest sourced from reference TRBV7-9 and TRBJ2-7, is DTGVSQNPRHKITKRGQNVTFRCDPISEHNRLYWYRQTLGQGPEFLTYFQNEAQLEKSRLLSDRFSAERPKGSFSTLEIQRTEQGDSAMYLCASSSQLSYEQYFGPGTRLTVT.